The TCR beta chain described here comes from a study of blood T cell repertoires in COVID-19. Study at large: T cells, B-cell-depleted T cells, or PBMCs supplied cDNA or gDNA.

Source study methods: Nucleated cell number was recorded as an estimate derived from reference gene primer amplification. The table came from immunoSEQ multiplex PCR; TCRdb's copy has only in-frame clones and leaves some out. V and J calls and clone size are copied from that table; D and trimming were computed from the DNA. Of around 230,000 clones in the sample, 65% to 90% were seen once. The CDR3 runs to 15 residues. V shed 3 bases and J 3 bases; nucleotides not matched to a gene: 8. Looked up from germline, CDR1 is SGHDT and CDR2 is YYEEEE. Sequenced input: peripheral blood. The chain recombines TRBV5-6 with TRBJ2-5; 7 positions agree with TRBD1. The TCR comes from a man aged 40-49 years who had recovered from COVID-19. As DNA, the CDR3 is TGTGCCAGCAGCTCGGACAGGTACCTTAAAGAGACCCAGTACTTC. This sequence encodes CASSSDRYLKETQYF.